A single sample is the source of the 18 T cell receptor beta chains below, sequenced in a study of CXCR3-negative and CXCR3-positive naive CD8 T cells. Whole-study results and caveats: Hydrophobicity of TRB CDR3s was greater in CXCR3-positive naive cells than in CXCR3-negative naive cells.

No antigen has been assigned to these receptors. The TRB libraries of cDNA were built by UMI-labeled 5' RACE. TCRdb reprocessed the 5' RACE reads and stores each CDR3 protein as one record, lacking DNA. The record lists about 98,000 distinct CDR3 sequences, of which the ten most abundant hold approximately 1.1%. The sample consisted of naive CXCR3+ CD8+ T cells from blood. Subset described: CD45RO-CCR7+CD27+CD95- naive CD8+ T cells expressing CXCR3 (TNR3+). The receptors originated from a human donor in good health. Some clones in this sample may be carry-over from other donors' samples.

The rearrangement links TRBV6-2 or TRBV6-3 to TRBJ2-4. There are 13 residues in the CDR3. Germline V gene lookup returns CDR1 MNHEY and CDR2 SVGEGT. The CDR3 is CASSSSVQDIQYF.

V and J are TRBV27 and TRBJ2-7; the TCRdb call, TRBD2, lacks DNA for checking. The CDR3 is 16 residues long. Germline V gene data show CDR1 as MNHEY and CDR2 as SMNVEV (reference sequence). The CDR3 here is CASSASGLAVSYEQYF.

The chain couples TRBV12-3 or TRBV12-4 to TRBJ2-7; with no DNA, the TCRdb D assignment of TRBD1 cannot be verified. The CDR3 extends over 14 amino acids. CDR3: CASSLWGSLNEQYF.

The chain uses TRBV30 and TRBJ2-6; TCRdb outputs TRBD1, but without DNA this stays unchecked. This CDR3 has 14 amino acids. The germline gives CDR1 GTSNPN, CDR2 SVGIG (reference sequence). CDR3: CALASGAGANVLTF.

The CDR3: CASSLAQGETYEQYF. J is TRBJ2-7 and V is TRBV7-3; lacking DNA, the TRBD1 call made by TCRdb goes unchecked. In germline, CDR1 is SGHTA, CDR2 FQGTGA. The CDR3 has 15 amino acids.

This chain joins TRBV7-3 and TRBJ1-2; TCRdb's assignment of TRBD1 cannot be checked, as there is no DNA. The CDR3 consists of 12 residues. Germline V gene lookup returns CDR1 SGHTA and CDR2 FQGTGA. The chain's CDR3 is CASSPWGDGYTF.

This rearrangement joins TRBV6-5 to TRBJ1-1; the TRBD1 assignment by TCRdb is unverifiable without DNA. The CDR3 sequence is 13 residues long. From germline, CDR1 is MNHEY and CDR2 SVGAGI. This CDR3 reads CASSYDGGTEAFF.

The CDR3 spells CASSHAGYEQYF. The J gene is TRBJ2-7, the V gene TRBV14; TCRdb selects TRBD2, and the lack of DNA leaves this call unchecked. This CDR3 is 12 amino acids long. Germline V gene sequence: CDR1 SGHDN, CDR2 FVKESK.

The CDR3 is CAISGVGYYEQYF. The V gene is TRBV10-3, the J gene TRBJ2-7. The CDR3 is 13 residues long. Germline lookup yields CDR1 ENHRY and CDR2 SYGVKD.

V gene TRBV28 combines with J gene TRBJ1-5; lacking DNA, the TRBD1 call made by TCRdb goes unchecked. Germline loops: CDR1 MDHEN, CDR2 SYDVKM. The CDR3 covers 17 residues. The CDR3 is CASSLPRGRGGNQPQHF. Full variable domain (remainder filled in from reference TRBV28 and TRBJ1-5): DVKVTQSSRYLVKRTGEKVFLECVQDMDHENMFWYRQDPGLGLRLIYFSYDVKMKEKGDIPEGYSVSREKKERFSLILESASTNQTSMYLCASSLPRGRGGNQPQHFGDGTRLSIL.

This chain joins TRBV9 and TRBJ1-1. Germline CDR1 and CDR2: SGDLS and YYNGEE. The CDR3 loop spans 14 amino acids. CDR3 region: CASSADGPHTEAFF. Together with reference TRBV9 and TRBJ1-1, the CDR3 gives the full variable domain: DSGVTQTPKHLITATGQRVTLRCSPRSGDLSVYWYQQSLDQGLQFLIQYYNGEERAKGNILERFSAQQFPDLHSELNLSSLELGDSALYFCASSADGPHTEAFFGQGTRLTVV.

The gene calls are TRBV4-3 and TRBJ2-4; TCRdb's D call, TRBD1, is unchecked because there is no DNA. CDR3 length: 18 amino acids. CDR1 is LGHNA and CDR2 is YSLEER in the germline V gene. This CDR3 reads CASSQDRGLRAAKNIQYF.

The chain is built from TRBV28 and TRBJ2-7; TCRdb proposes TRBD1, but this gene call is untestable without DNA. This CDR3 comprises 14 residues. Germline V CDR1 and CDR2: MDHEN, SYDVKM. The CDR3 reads CASSLAYRDYEQYF.

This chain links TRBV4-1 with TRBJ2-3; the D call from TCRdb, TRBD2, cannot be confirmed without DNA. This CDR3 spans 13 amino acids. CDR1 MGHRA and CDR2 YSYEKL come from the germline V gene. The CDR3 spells CASGSSATDTQYF.

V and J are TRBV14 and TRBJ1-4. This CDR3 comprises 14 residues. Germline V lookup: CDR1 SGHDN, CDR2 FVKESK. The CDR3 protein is CASSQVGTNEKLFF.

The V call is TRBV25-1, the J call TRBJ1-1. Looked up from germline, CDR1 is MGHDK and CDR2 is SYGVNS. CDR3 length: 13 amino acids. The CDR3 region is CASSNVGTTEAFF.

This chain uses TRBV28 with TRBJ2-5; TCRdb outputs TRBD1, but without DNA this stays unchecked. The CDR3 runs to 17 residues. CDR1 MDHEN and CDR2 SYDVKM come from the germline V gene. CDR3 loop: CASTLQGVGRGSETQYF. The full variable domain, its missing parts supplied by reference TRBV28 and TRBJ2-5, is DVKVTQSSRYLVKRTGEKVFLECVQDMDHENMFWYRQDPGLGLRLIYFSYDVKMKEKGDIPEGYSVSREKKERFSLILESASTNQTSMYLCASTLQGVGRGSETQYFGPGTRLLVL.

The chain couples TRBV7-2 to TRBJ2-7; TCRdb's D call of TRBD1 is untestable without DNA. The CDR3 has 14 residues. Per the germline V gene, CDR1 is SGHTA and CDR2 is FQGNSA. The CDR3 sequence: CASSLDGAPPEQYF.